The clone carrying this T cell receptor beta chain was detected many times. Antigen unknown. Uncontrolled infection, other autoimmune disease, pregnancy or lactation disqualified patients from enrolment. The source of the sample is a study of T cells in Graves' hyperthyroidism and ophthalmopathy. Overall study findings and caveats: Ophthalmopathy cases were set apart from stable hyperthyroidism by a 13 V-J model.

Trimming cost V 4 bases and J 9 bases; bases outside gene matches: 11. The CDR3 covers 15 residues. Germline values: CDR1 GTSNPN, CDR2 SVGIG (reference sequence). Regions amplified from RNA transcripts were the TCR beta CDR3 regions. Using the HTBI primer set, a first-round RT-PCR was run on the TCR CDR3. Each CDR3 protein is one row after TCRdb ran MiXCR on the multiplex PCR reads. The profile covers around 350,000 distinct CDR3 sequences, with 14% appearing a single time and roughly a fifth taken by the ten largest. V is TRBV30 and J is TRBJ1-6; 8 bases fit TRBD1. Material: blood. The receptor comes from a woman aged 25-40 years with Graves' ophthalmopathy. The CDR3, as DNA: TGTGCCTGGATCCCGGCGGACAGGGTCCGTTCACCCCTCCACTTT. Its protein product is CAWIPADRVRSPLHF.